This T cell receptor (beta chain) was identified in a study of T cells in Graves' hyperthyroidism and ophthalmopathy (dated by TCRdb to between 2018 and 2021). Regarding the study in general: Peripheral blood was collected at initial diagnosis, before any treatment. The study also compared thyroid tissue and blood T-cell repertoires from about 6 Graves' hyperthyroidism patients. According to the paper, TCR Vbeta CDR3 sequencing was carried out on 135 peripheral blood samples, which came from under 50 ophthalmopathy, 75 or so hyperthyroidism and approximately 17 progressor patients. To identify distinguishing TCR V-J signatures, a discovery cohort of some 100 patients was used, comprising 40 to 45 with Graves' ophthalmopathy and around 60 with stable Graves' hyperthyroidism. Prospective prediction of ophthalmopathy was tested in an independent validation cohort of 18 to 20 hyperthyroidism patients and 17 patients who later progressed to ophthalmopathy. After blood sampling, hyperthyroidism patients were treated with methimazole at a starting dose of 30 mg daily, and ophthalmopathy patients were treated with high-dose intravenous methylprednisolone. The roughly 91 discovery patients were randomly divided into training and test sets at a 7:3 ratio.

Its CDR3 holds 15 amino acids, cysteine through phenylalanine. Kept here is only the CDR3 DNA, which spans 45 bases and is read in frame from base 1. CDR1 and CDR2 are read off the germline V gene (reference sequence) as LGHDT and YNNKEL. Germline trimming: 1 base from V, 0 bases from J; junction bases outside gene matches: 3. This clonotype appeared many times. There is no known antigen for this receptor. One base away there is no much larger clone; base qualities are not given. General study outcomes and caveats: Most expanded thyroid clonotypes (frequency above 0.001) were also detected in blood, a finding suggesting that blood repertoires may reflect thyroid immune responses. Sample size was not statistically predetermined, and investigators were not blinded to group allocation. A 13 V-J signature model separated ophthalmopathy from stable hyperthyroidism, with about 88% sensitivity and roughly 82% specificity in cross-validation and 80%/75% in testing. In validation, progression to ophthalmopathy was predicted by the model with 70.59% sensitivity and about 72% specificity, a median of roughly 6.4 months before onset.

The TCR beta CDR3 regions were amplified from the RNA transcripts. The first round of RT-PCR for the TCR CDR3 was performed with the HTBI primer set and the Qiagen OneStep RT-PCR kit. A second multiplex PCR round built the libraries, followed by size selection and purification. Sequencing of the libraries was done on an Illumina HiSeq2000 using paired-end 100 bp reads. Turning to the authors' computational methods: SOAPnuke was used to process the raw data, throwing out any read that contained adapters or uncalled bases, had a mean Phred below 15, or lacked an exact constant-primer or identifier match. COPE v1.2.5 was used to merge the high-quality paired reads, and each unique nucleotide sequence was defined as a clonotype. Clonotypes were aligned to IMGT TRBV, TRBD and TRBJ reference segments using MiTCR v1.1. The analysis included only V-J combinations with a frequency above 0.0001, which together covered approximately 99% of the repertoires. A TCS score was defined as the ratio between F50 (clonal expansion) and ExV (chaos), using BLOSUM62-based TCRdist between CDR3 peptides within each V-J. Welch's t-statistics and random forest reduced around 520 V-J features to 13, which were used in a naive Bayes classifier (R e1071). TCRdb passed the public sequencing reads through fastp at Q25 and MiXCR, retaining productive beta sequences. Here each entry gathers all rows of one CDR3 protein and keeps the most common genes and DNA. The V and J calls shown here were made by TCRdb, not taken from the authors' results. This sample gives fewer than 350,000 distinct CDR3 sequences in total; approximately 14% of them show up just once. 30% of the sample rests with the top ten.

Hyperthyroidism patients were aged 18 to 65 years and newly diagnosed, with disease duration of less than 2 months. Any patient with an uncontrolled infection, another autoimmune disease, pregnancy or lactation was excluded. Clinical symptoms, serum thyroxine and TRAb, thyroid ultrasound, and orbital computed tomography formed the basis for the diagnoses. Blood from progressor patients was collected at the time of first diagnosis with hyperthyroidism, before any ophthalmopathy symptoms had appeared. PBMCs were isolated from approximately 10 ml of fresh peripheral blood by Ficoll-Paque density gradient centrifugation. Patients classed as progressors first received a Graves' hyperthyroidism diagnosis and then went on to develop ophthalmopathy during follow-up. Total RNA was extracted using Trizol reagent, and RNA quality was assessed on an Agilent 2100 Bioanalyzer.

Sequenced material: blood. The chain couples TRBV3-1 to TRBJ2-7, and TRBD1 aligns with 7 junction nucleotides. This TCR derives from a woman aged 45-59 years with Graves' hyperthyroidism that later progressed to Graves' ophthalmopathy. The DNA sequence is TGTGCCAGCAGCCAAGTAGGGGGCGGCTCCTACGAGCAGTACTTC. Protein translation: CASSQVGGGSYEQYF.